In this sample, the clone carrying this TCR beta chain turned up a few times. Its specificity is unknown. Donor samples were obtained from healthy Caucasian individuals from Russia, aged about 6 to 90. The entry originates in a study of blood T cells in healthy people across ages. Overall study findings and caveats: In older individuals, TCR beta diversity per million T cells was lower, falling roughly linearly with age. The diversity estimates, figures obtained from one million T cells, were considered underestimates. Long-lived and aged donors differed, with more naive CD4+ cells and higher diversity in the long-lived.

The second PCR ran 7 to 11 cycles with a sample-barcoded 5' primer and J-beta primers. One entry per CDR3 protein, called by TCRdb with MiXCR from the 5' RACE reads. The sample comprises about 570,000 distinct CDR3 sequences, roughly 28% of which are singletons, and roughly 18% rests with the top ten. The CDR3 is 12 amino acids. Trimming cost V 8 bases and J 5 bases, with 12 bases left between them. Germline CDR1 SGHAT, CDR2 FQNNGV. Sequenced material: blood. The receptor comes from a woman aged 70-85 years in good health. The V call is TRBV11-2, the J call TRBJ2-5; D gene uncertain. CDR3 sequence reads: CASGLIGETQYF. CDR3 nucleotide sequence: TGTGCCAGCGGGTTAATCGGTGAGACCCAGTACTTC. Complete variable domain (other parts from reference TRBV11-2 and TRBJ2-5): EAGVAQSPRYKIIEKRQSVAFWCNPISGHATLYWYQQILGQGPKLLIQFQNNGVVDDSQLPKDRFSAERLKGVDSTLKIQPAKLEDSAVYLCASGLIGETQYFGPGTRLLVL.